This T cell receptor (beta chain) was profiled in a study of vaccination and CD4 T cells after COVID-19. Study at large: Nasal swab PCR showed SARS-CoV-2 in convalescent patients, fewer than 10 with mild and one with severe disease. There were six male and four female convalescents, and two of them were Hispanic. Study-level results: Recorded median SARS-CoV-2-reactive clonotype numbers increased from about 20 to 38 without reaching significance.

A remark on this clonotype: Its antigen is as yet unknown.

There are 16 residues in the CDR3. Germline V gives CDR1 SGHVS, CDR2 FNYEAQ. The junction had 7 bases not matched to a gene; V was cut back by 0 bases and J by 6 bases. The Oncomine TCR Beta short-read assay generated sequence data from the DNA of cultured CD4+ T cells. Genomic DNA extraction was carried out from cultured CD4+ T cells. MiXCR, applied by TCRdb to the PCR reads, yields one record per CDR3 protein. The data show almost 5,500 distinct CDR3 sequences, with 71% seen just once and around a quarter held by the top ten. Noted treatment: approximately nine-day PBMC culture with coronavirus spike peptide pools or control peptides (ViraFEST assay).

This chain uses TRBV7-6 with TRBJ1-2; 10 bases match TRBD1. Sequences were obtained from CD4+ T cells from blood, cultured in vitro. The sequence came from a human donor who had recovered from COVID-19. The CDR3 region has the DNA TGTGCCAGCAGCTTAGCGTTGGACAGGGGGTGGGATGGCTACACCTTC. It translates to CASSLALDRGWDGYTF.